The 10 T cell receptor beta chains listed next were all sequenced from one sample in a study of graft-versus-host responses after intestinal transplantation (TCRdb year 2021). Receptor amplification or capture employed the immunoSEQ multiplex PCR assay. Held by TCRdb, this immuneACCESS table contains in-frame sequences only and omits some clones. Under half of the omission traces to an unresolved V gene where checked; the cause of the rest is unknown. This sample lists just under 100,000 clones; about 93% were detected once. The top ten clones comprise about 16% of the sample. This specimen was PBMCs, taken about 450 days after intestinal transplant. These receptors originate from a human patient who received an intestinal transplant, so some T cells may come from the graft donor.

The CDR3 here is CSVVARFGTEAFF. The CDR3 DNA reads as TGCAGCGTTGTAGCCAGGTTTGGGACTGAAGCTTTCTTT. The chain employs TRBV29-1 and TRBJ1-1; no clear D. The germline V and J ends were trimmed by 4 bases and 5 bases, with 14 bases remaining between them. This CDR3 is 13 amino acids long. CDR1 is SQVTM and CDR2 is ANQGSEA in the germline V gene. Supplemented by reference TRBV29-1 and TRBJ1-1, the full variable domain reads SAVISQKPSRDICQRGTSLTIQCQVDSQVTMMFWYRQQPGQSLTLIATANQGSEATYESGFVIDKFPISRPNLTFSTLTVSNMSPEDSSIYLCSVVARFGTEAFFGQGTRLTVV.

V usage is TRBV18 and J usage is TRBJ1-1; D is uncertain. The CDR3 totals 15 residues. Per germline, CDR1 KGHSH and CDR2 LQKENI. The V end was cut by 6 bases, the J end by 4 bases, with 18 bases between. The CDR3 region has the DNA TGTGCCAGCTCCCCTGCGAGGTCCGGCGTCACTGAAGCTTTCTTT. Translating it yields CASSPARSGVTEAFF.

The chain's CDR3 is CASTQTSGGMYEQYF. The CDR3 DNA reads TGCGCCAGCACCCAGACTAGCGGGGGGATGTACGAGCAGTACTTC. The chain is built from TRBV10-2 and TRBJ2-7; 13 nucleotides match TRBD2. V shed 7 bases, J shed 4 bases, and the junction held 7 bases outside the gene matches. CDR1 WSHSY and CDR2 SAAADI come from the germline V gene. There are 15 residues in the CDR3.

The chain is built from TRBV5-1 and TRBJ2-7; TRBD2 aligns across 13 bases. J gave up 0 bases and V 4 bases, and 1 base lay outside the gene matches. CDR1 is SGHRS and CDR2 is YFSETQ in the germline V gene. This CDR3 is 15 amino acids long. The CDR3 reads CASSGLAGDSYEQYF. The CDR3 nucleotides are TGCGCCAGCAGCGGACTAGCGGGGGACTCCTACGAGCAGTACTTC.

The chain recombines TRBV11-2 with TRBJ2-1, with TRBD1 as a possible D gene (6 bases). Germline CDR1 reads SGHAT; CDR2 reads FQNNGV. The CDR3 spans 15 residues. Trimming stripped 5 bases from V and 0 bases from J, with 11 bases between. The CDR3: CASSVEGGSYNEQFF. The CDR3 DNA reads as TGTGCCAGCAGCGTCGAAGGGGGCTCCTACAATGAGCAGTTCTTC. Combining the CDR3 with reference TRBV11-2 and TRBJ2-1 gives the whole variable domain EAGVAQSPRYKIIEKRQSVAFWCNPISGHATLYWYQQILGQGPKLLIQFQNNGVVDDSQLPKDRFSAERLKGVDSTLKIQPAKLEDSAVYLCASSVEGGSYNEQFFGPGTRLTVL.

Concerning this clone itself: Other DNA sequences of this sample code for an identical CDR3. The chain combines TRBV29-1 with TRBJ2-5; D gene uncertain. V lost 4 bases and J 5 bases, leaving 5 bases between the germline ends. CDR1 and CDR2 from the germline V gene are SQVTM and ANQGSEA. The CDR3 totals 10 residues. CDR3 in amino acids: CSVVRETQYF. CDR3 nucleotides: TGCAGCGTTGTGAGGGAGACCCAGTACTTC.

The rearrangement uses TRBV6-5 and TRBJ1-2; D gene uncertain. From germline, CDR1 is MNHEY and CDR2 SVGAGI. Deletions cut 6 bases from V and 1 base from J, with 9 bases between. This CDR3 is built from 13 residues. CDR3 coding DNA: TGTGCCAGCAGCCGGACTGATAACTATGGCTACACCTTC. This translates into CASSRTDNYGYTF.

The chain recombines TRBV13 with TRBJ2-7; D gene ambiguous. The CDR3 has 13 residues. Germline CDR1 PRHDT, CDR2 FYEKMQ (reference sequence). Trimming removed 0 bases from V and 2 bases from J, with 5 bases in between. CDR3 in amino acids: CASSLGFTYEQYF. The DNA for the CDR3 is TGTGCCAGCAGCTTAGGCTTCACCTACGAGCAGTACTTC.

The rearrangement uses TRBV25-1 and TRBJ2-3; no clear D. The V gene lost 3 bases and the J gene lost 7 bases, with 14 bases spanning the gap. Germline-derived CDR1 and CDR2 are MGHDK and SYGVNS. The CDR3 covers 14 residues. The CDR3 DNA reads as TGTGCCAGCAGTGACCCCGCTAGTGGTAATACGCAGTATTTT. Protein sequence: CASSDPASGNTQYF.

This sequence joins TRBV9 and TRBJ2-5, with TRBD2 matching 8 bases. Per germline, CDR1 SGDLS and CDR2 YYNGEE. This CDR3 has 15 amino acids. The trim removed 2 bases at V and 1 base at J, leaving 4 bases unmatched. CDR3 sequence reads: CASSVRAGAQETQYF. For the CDR3, the DNA is TGTGCCAGCAGCGTCCGAGCGGGGGCCCAAGAGACCCAGTACTTC.